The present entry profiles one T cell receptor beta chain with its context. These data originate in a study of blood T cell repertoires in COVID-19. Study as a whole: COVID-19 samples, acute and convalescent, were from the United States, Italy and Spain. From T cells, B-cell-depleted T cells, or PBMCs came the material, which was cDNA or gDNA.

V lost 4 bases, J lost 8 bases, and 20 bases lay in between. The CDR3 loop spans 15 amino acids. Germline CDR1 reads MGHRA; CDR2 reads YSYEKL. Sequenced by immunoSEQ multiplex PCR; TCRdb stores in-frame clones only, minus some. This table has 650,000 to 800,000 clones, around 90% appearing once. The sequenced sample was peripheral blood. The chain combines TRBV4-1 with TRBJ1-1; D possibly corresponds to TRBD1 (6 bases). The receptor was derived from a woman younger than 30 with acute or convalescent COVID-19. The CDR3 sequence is CASSPRDIWGLEAFF. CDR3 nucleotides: TGCGCCAGCAGCCCCAGGGACATATGGGGTTTAGAAGCTTTCTTT.